This passage covers 28 T cell receptor beta chains from one sample sequenced in a study. Cells sorted as Tregs were CD4+, CD25+ and CD127-/low. TCRdb fed the 5' RACE reads into MiXCR, producing one record per CDR3 protein. This table holds over 40,000 distinct CDR3 sequences, approximately 22% found once. The sequenced sample was Tregs sorted from blood. Source of these receptors: a female donor with breast cancer.

The rearrangement joins TRBV6-5 to TRBJ2-1, with 7 bases aligning to TRBD1. This CDR3 spans 15 amino acids. J lost 8 bases, V lost 6 bases, and 13 bases had no gene match. Germline V gene lookup returns CDR1 MNHEY and CDR2 SVGAGI. This CDR3 reads CASSSSIRGSYEQFF. For the CDR3, the DNA is TGTGCCAGCAGCTCGTCAATCAGGGGGTCCTATGAGCAGTTCTTC.

This clonotype was detected only a few times. This sequence joins TRBV7-3 and TRBJ2-3, with 9 bases matching TRBD2. The CDR3 spans 13 residues. The germline V gene has CDR1 SGHTA and CDR2 FQGTGA. With 6 bases clipped from V and 4 bases from J, the junction kept 2 bases outside the gene matches. CDR3 loop: CASSSGGADTQYF. The CDR3 coding sequence is TGTGCCAGCAGTAGCGGGGGTGCAGATACGCAGTATTTT.

This clonotype showed up just a few times. This chain connects TRBV5-4 to TRBJ1-1; tentative D call: TRBD1 (5 bases). Germline-derived CDR1 and CDR2 are SGHNT and YYREEE (reference sequence). V lost 0 bases and J lost 11, with 17 bases in between. This CDR3 region has 14 residues. The CDR3 nucleotides read TGTGCCAGCAGCTTGGAGTTGAACCAGGGTATGGCTTTCTTT. It yields the protein CASSLELNQGMAFF.

For this clonotype: A much larger clone lies a single base off, so this may be a read error. The CDR3 end shows no conserved phenylalanine or tryptophan, and so a read error is likely. This chain uses TRBV29-1 with TRBJ1-4, with D possibly matching TRBD1 (5 bases). Germline CDR1 is SQVTM and CDR2 is ANQGSEA. This CDR3 is built from 13 residues. Trimming shortened V by 5 bases and J by 8 bases, and 15 bases separated the two germline ends. CDR3 DNA: TGCAGCGTTCGGGGACCCTATGGAGAAAAACTGTTTCTT. It translates to CSVRGPYGEKLFL.

This clonotype appeared many times. The chain joins TRBV4-1 to TRBJ2-7, with D perhaps TRBD2 (5 bases). The germline gives CDR1 MGHRA, CDR2 YSYEKL. The CDR3 runs 14 residues. Deletions cut 2 bases from V and 4 bases from J, with 12 bases between. The CDR3 DNA is TGCGCCAGCAGCCAACCTAGCAGGTTATACGAGCAGTACTTC. This gives the protein CASSQPSRLYEQYF.

A note on this clonotype: This sequence may be a read error, since a much larger clone differs from it by one base. This sequence joins TRBV9 and TRBJ2-3; no firm D call. The CDR3 is made up of 13 amino acids. Germline values: CDR1 SGDLS, CDR2 YYNGEE. Trimming pared 6 bases from V and 1 base from J, leaving 9 bases between. CDR3: CASNLHGTDTQYF. CDR3 nucleotides: TGTGCCAGCAATTTACATGGCACAGATACGCAGTATTTT.

The genes are TRBV7-8 and TRBJ2-1; 9 nucleotides match TRBD1. Looked up from germline, CDR1 is SGHVS and CDR2 is FQNEAQ. With 2 bases clipped from V and 3 bases from J, the junction kept 8 bases outside the gene matches. This CDR3 has 17 amino acids. The CDR3 loop reads CASSLYPWTGDYNEQFF. CDR3 DNA sequence: TGTGCCAGCAGCTTATACCCATGGACAGGGGACTACAATGAGCAGTTCTTC.

This rearrangement joins TRBV7-9 to TRBJ2-1; 7 bases match TRBD2. J lost 9 bases, V lost 1 base, and 6 bases had no gene match. Germline CDR1 and CDR2: SEHNR and FQNEAQ (reference sequence). This CDR3 is built from 14 residues. The CDR3 protein is CASSLGVGGSEQFF. DNA of the CDR3: TGTGCCAGCAGCTTAGGAGTGGGAGGGAGTGAGCAGTTCTTC.

The sample holds a few counts of this clonotype. The chain joins TRBV12-3 or TRBV12-4 to TRBJ2-2; 7 nucleotides line up with TRBD1. The CDR3 sequence is 14 residues long. V lost 7 bases to trimming and J lost 6 bases; unmatched junction nucleotides: 8. CDR3 DNA: TGTGCCAGCACCAAGACAGGGTTGGCCGGGGAGCTGTTTTTT. It is translated as CASTKTGLAGELFF.

The chain has TRBV9 and TRBJ2-1; 7 nucleotides agree with TRBD2. This CDR3 is 13 amino acids long. In germline, CDR1 is SGDLS, CDR2 YYNGEE. J gave up 9 bases and V 0 bases, and 3 bases lay outside the gene matches. This CDR3 reads CASSVGGRAEQFF. The CDR3 DNA reads as TGTGCCAGCAGCGTAGGGGGGAGGGCTGAGCAGTTCTTC.

This clonotype occurred a few times. The chain joins TRBV4-1 to TRBJ2-1, with TRBD2 matching over 14 bases. V shed 3 bases, J shed 1 base, and the junction held 8 bases outside the gene matches. The CDR3 contains 19 residues. Looked up from germline, CDR1 is MGHRA and CDR2 is YSYEKL. In DNA form, the CDR3 reads TGCGCCAGCAGCCAGCTCGGACTAGCGGGAGGATCATCCTACAATGAGCAGTTCTTC. Residues: CASSQLGLAGGSSYNEQFF.

This clonotype is medium-sized in the sample. The V call is TRBV7-9, the J call TRBJ1-1, with 7 nucleotides matching TRBD1. Germline V gene lookup returns CDR1 SEHNR and CDR2 FQNEAQ (reference sequence). The CDR3 is made up of 15 amino acids. The V segment lost 7 bases and the J segment 1 base; nucleotides outside the gene matches: 9. The CDR3 is CASTRQGGRNTEAFF. CDR3 DNA: TGTGCCAGCACTCGACAGGGTGGTAGGAACACTGAAGCTTTCTTT.

This clonotype occurred many times. This chain uses TRBV11-1 with TRBJ2-1, with 12 bases identical to TRBD2. The trim removed 6 bases at V and 9 bases at J, leaving 3 bases unmatched. CDR1 SGHAT and CDR2 FQDESV come from the germline V gene (reference sequence). The CDR3 runs to 13 residues. CDR3 DNA sequence: TGTGCCAGCAGGCCGGGACTAGCGGGTGAGCAGTTCTTC. Its translation: CASRPGLAGEQFF. Using reference TRBV11-1 and TRBJ2-1 for the parts outside the CDR3, the full variable domain is EAEVAQSPRYKITEKSQAVAFWCDPISGHATLYWYRQILGQGPELLVQFQDESVVDDSQLPKDRFSAERLKGVDSTLKIQPAELGDSAMYLCASRPGLAGEQFFGPGTRLTVL.

The chain uses TRBV5-1 and TRBJ2-3; D remains unclear. The J call may be wrong; the DNA end is better matched by TRBJ1-5. Germline assignment: CDR1 SGHRS and CDR2 YFSETQ. The CDR3 is made up of 16 amino acids. CDR3 region: CASSLDFSGEADTQHF. In DNA, the CDR3 is TGCGCCAGCAGCTTGGATTTCTCGGGAGAGGCGGATACGCAGCATTTT.

Comments on this clonotype: It may be a read error: a sequence one base away is much more abundant. CDR3: CASSFRTWNTEAFF. The CDR3 DNA sequence: TGCGCCAGCAGCTTTCGCACGTGGAACACTGAAGCTTTCTTT. J is TRBJ1-1 and V is TRBV4-3, with unresolved D. V was pared by 5 bases and J by 1 base, with 11 bases between. CDR1 is LGHNA and CDR2 is YSLEER in the germline V gene. The CDR3 runs 14 residues.

This clonotype was counted only a few times. The chain joins TRBV20-1 to TRBJ2-7; 8 bases fit TRBD2. After removal of 0 bases from V and 3 bases from J, the junction contained 16 bases not matched to a gene. The CDR3 has 18 amino acids. The germline CDR1 and CDR2 sequences are DFQATT and SNEGSKA (reference sequence). CDR3 sequence: CSARDMAQYGTRVYEQYF. Here the CDR3 DNA reads TGCAGTGCTAGAGATATGGCCCAGTATGGGACTAGGGTCTACGAGCAGTACTTC.

This clonotype was picked up many times. The gene calls are TRBV5-1 and TRBJ2-3; D might be TRBD2 (5 bases). Germline assignment: CDR1 SGHRS and CDR2 YFSETQ. With 3 bases removed from V and 1 base from J, the gap between germline ends came to 12 bases. The CDR3 spans 15 residues. This chain's CDR3 is CASSSMTNGTDTQYF. In DNA, the CDR3 is TGCGCCAGCAGCTCAATGACTAACGGCACAGATACGCAGTATTTT.

The sample holds many counts of this clonotype. This chain links TRBV20-1 with TRBJ2-1, with TRBD2 matching 12 bases. From germline, CDR1 is DFQATT and CDR2 SNEGSKA (reference sequence). V shed 3 bases, J shed 4 bases, and the junction held 7 bases outside the gene matches. CDR3 length: 16 residues. The CDR3 is CSASWASGRVYNEQFF. CDR3 coding DNA: TGCAGTGCTAGTTGGGCTAGCGGGAGGGTTTACAATGAGCAGTTCTTC.

Many counts were recorded for this clonotype. This chain links TRBV5-1 with TRBJ2-1, with D tentatively TRBD1 (5 bases). The CDR3 loop spans 14 amino acids. The germline CDR1 and CDR2 sequences are SGHRS and YFSETQ. The V gene lost 0 bases and the J gene lost 6 bases, with 10 bases spanning the gap. This chain's CDR3 is CASSLVPGSNEQFF. In DNA form, the CDR3 reads TGCGCCAGCAGCTTGGTACCAGGGTCCAATGAGCAGTTCTTC.

V is TRBV7-2 and J is TRBJ2-7, with 7 bases aligning to TRBD2. CDR3 length equals 16 residues. Per the germline V gene, CDR1 is SGHTA and CDR2 is FQGNSA. V gave up 0 bases and J gave up 2 bases; unmatched junction bases: 7. CDR3 bases: TGTGCCAGCAGCTTAGCGTCTGGCGGGGGAGCCTACGAGCAGTACTTC. Encoded protein: CASSLASGGGAYEQYF. Full variable domain (missing parts from reference TRBV7-2 and TRBJ2-7): GAGVSQSPSNKVTEKGKDVELRCDPISGHTALYWYRQSLGQGLEFLIYFQGNSAPDKSGLPSDRFSAERTGGSVSTLTIQRTQQEDSAVYLCASSLASGGGAYEQYFGPGTRLTVT.

This clonotype was recorded a few times. The V and J genes are TRBV15 and TRBJ1-1; no firm D call. The CDR3 contains 14 residues. Germline loops: CDR1 LNHNV, CDR2 YYDKDF (reference sequence). V gave up 0 bases and J gave up 3 bases, with 8 bases separating them. The CDR3 DNA is TGTGCCACCAGCAGAGATTGGACGGACACTGAAGCTTTCTTT. Translation: CATSRDWTDTEAFF.

In its sample, this clonotype was seen a few times. V is TRBV27 and J is TRBJ2-2, with 8 positions matching TRBD1. The V and J ends lost 8 bases and 6 bases, in that order; junction bases with no gene match: 11. Per the germline V gene, CDR1 is MNHEY and CDR2 is SMNVEV (reference sequence). The CDR3 is 15 amino acids. CDR3 sequence: CASGWTGFGSGELFF. For the CDR3, the DNA is TGTGCCAGCGGATGGACAGGGTTTGGCTCCGGGGAGCTGTTTTTT.

The chain joins TRBV12-3 or TRBV12-4 to TRBJ2-1, with 13 nucleotides matching TRBD2. The CDR3 consists of 14 residues. The ends lost 7 bases at V and 9 bases at J; junction bases unmatched: 6. In nucleotides, the CDR3 is TGTGCCAGCATCGGACTAGCGGGAGTCGGTGAGCAGTTCTTC. It specifies CASIGLAGVGEQFF.

This clonotype has only a few counts. This chain uses TRBV4-2 with TRBJ2-7, with TRBD2 matching 9 bases. The germline V gene has CDR1 LGHNA and CDR2 YNFKEQ. The CDR3 consists of 17 residues. With 1 base clipped from V and 5 bases from J, the junction kept 12 bases outside the gene matches. This chain's CDR3 is CASSQVSSGIVTHEQYF. In DNA form, the CDR3 reads TGTGCCAGCAGCCAAGTGTCTAGCGGGATAGTCACCCACGAGCAGTACTTC.

This clonotype appeared many times. This CDR3 is CASSLTVSSYEQYF. The DNA of the CDR3 is TGCGCCAGCAGCCTGACAGTGAGCTCCTACGAGCAGTACTTC. The chain couples TRBV5-1 to TRBJ2-7, with a possible D match to TRBD1 (5 bases). With 4 bases removed from V and 0 bases from J, the gap between germline ends came to 11 bases. This CDR3 contains 14 residues. The germline gives CDR1 SGHRS, CDR2 YFSETQ.

A few counts support this clonotype. The chain recombines TRBV7-9 with TRBJ2-5; the D is unclear. Trimming took 1 base from V and 7 from J, leaving 4 bases between them. The CDR3 runs to 11 residues. Germline CDR1 SEHNR, CDR2 FQNEAQ (reference sequence). The CDR3 DNA follows: TGTGCCAGCAGCTTAGGGATGACCCAGTACTTC. It encodes CASSLGMTQYF.

The rearrangement joins TRBV7-9 to TRBJ2-5; weak D call: TRBD1 (5 bases). The V and J ends lost 2 bases and 0 bases respectively, with 7 bases between them. CDR1 is SEHNR, CDR2 FQNEAQ, per germline (reference sequence). The CDR3 totals 14 residues. DNA of the CDR3: TGTGCCAGCAGCTTATCGACAGACCAAGAGACCCAGTACTTC. This codes for CASSLSTDQETQYF.

The rearrangement joins TRBV5-1 to TRBJ1-5; D unclear. CDR1 is SGHRS and CDR2 is YFSETQ in the germline V gene. This CDR3 spans 13 amino acids. The V gene lost 4 bases and the J gene lost 3 bases, with 8 bases spanning the gap. This CDR3 reads CASSGGVNQPQHF. CDR3 sequence (DNA): TGCGCCAGCAGCGGTGGGGTCAATCAGCCCCAGCATTTT.